Each of the 16 T cell receptor beta chains below was sequenced from the same sample in a study of T cell changes during pregnancy in multiple sclerosis. The repertoire was sequenced with immunoSEQ multiplex PCR; TCRdb's copy has only in-frame clones and lacks some. The table has around 110,000 clones, 92% seen once. Sequencing was performed on peripheral blood, taken in the third trimester of pregnancy. All receptors derive from a female donor with multiple sclerosis, enrolled in a pregnancy study.

The chain has TRBV28 and TRBJ2-7; 7 nucleotides match TRBD2. CDR1 is MDHEN, CDR2 SYDVKM, per germline. The trim removed 5 bases at V and 0 bases at J, leaving 1 base unmatched. The CDR3 sequence is 13 residues long. In nucleotides, the CDR3 is TGTGCCAGCAGTCTAGCGGACTCCTACGAGCAGTACTTC. The encoded protein is CASSLADSYEQYF.

In DNA, the CDR3 is TGTGCCAGCAGCTCGGCAGCGGGGGTATCCTACGAGCAGTACTTC. Protein: CASSSAAGVSYEQYF. The chain links TRBV5-5 to TRBJ2-7; the match to TRBD2 covers 8 bases. J gave up 1 base and V 3 bases, and 6 bases lay outside the gene matches. Germline values: CDR1 SGHKS, CDR2 YYEKEE (reference sequence). The CDR3 has 15 amino acids.

The gene calls are TRBV2 and TRBJ2-7; 7 positions match TRBD2. The CDR3 runs to 14 residues. V was clipped by 6 bases and J by 0 bases; unmatched bases: 5. Looked up from germline, CDR1 is SNHLY and CDR2 is FYNNEI. The CDR3 loop reads CASRRERDSYEQYF. CDR3 DNA: TGTGCCAGCAGACGGGAGCGGGACTCCTACGAGCAGTACTTC.

The chain links TRBV6-6 to TRBJ1-2; TRBD1 agrees at 8 bases. V was clipped by 6 bases and J by 0 bases; unmatched bases: 9. Germline CDR1 is MNHNY and CDR2 is SVGAGI (reference sequence). CDR3 length equals 16 residues. Here the CDR3 DNA reads TGTGCCAGCAGCTACCGGACAGGGCAGGCTAACTATGGCTACACCTTC. Translated, it gives CASSYRTGQANYGYTF.

The chain is built from TRBV30 and TRBJ1-1; D remains unclear. Per the germline V gene, CDR1 is GTSNPN and CDR2 is SVGIG (reference sequence). V lost 0 bases to trimming and J lost 4 bases, with 9 bases between them. The CDR3 length is 13 residues. The CDR3 loop reads CAWSVRVITEAFF. The CDR3 region has the DNA TGTGCCTGGAGTGTACGGGTTATCACTGAAGCTTTCTTT. The full variable domain, its missing parts supplied by reference TRBV30 and TRBJ1-1, is SQTIHQWPATLVQPVGSPLSLECTVEGTSNPNLYWYRQAAGRGLQLLFYSVGIGQISSEVPQNLSASRPQDRQFILSSKKLLLSDSGFYLCAWSVRVITEAFFGQGTRLTVV.

This sequence joins TRBV5-1 and TRBJ1-1; 7 nucleotides agree with TRBD1. Germline-derived CDR1 and CDR2 are SGHRS and YFSETQ. V was clipped by 7 bases and J by 4 bases; unmatched bases: 4. This CDR3 has 12 residues. DNA for the CDR3: TGCGCCAGCGCCGGGGACAGCACTGAAGCTTTCTTT. The encoded protein is CASAGDSTEAFF. The full variable domain, with the rest looked up from reference TRBV5-1 and TRBJ1-1, is KAGVTQTPRYLIKTRGQQVTLSCSPISGHRSVSWYQQTPGQGLQFLFEYFSETQRNKGNFPGRFSGRQFSNSRSEMNVSTLELGDSALYLCASAGDSTEAFFGQGTRLTVV.

The chain links TRBV11-3 to TRBJ2-1; 7 nucleotides align to TRBD1. There are 16 residues in the CDR3. Germline V gives CDR1 SGHNT, CDR2 YENEEA. The J segment lost 2 bases and the V segment lost 5 bases, leaving 9 bases of the junction unmatched. The CDR3 spells CASSDGTVKPYNEQFF. The CDR3 DNA is TGTGCCAGCAGCGATGGGACAGTTAAGCCCTACAATGAGCAGTTCTTC.

V usage is TRBV5-1 and J usage is TRBJ1-1, with D perhaps TRBD1 (5 bases). Deletions cut 4 bases from V and 5 bases from J, with 15 bases between. Per the germline V gene, CDR1 is SGHRS and CDR2 is YFSETQ. This CDR3 contains 14 residues. CDR3 in DNA: TGCGCCAGCAGCGCCAGCGCGGGGGGTACTGAAGCTTTCTTT. Its translation is CASSASAGGTEAFF.

This chain links TRBV7-2 with TRBJ2-5; 7 bases are shared with TRBD1. Germline CDR1 SGHTA, CDR2 FQGNSA. The CDR3 extends over 13 amino acids. The trim removed 4 bases at V and 6 bases at J, leaving 5 bases unmatched. CDR3 in amino acids: CASSWQGVKTQYF. CDR3 nucleotides: TGTGCCAGCAGCTGGCAGGGGGTGAAGACCCAGTACTTC.

V and J are TRBV19 and TRBJ2-5, with 14 bases lining up with TRBD2. The V gene's germline CDR1 is LNHDA and CDR2 SQIVND (reference sequence). CDR3 size: 15 residues. V was pared by 7 bases and J by 2 bases, with 3 bases of the junction left unmatched. The CDR3: CASTWTSGGQETQYF. Here the CDR3 DNA reads TGTGCCAGTACTTGGACTAGCGGGGGGCAAGAGACCCAGTACTTC.

The rearrangement uses TRBV5-1 and TRBJ2-2, with TRBD2 matching 12 bases. J gave up 6 bases and V 3 bases, and 0 bases lay outside the gene matches. Germline CDR1 SGHRS, CDR2 YFSETQ. The CDR3 extends over 14 amino acids. CDR3 sequence (DNA): TGCGCCAGCAGCTCTAGCGGGAGGGCCGGGGAGCTGTTTTTT. Translating it yields CASSSSGRAGELFF.

The chain couples TRBV7-6 to TRBJ1-4; no clear D gene. CDR3 length equals 14 residues. From germline, CDR1 is SGHVS and CDR2 FNYEAQ. V was cut by 6 bases and J by 1 base, with 9 bases left in between. In nucleotides, the CDR3 is TGTGCCAGCAGTTCACTCGAAACTAATGAAAAACTGTTTTTT. Translated, it gives CASSSLETNEKLFF.

This clone is a singleton in its sample. The rearrangement uses TRBV5-5 and TRBJ2-7; TRBD2 might be the D (5 bases). There are 14 residues in the CDR3. Germline CDR1 SGHKS, CDR2 YYEKEE (reference sequence). Trimming took 0 bases from V and 4 from J, leaving 11 bases between them. This CDR3 reads CASSLVMREYEQYF. The DNA of the CDR3 is TGTGCCAGCAGCTTGGTTATGAGGGAGTACGAGCAGTACTTC.

This chain uses TRBV7-2 with TRBJ2-1, with TRBD2 as a possible D gene (5 bases). Trimming removed 2 bases at V and 5 bases at J, with 7 bases between. Germline values: CDR1 SGHTA, CDR2 FQGNSA. CDR3 length: 13 amino acids. The CDR3 spells CASSLSGNNEQFF. Here the CDR3 DNA reads TGTGCCAGCAGCTTAAGCGGAAACAATGAGCAGTTCTTC. Together with reference TRBV7-2 and TRBJ2-1, the CDR3 gives the full variable domain: GAGVSQSPSNKVTEKGKDVELRCDPISGHTALYWYRQSLGQGLEFLIYFQGNSAPDKSGLPSDRFSAERTGGSVSTLTIQRTQQEDSAVYLCASSLSGNNEQFFGPGTRLTVL.

V is TRBV5-1 and J is TRBJ2-1; 10 bases map to TRBD2. V dropped 4 bases and J dropped 6; count of bases not matched to a gene: 7. The CDR3 is 15 residues long. Looked up from germline, CDR1 is SGHRS and CDR2 is YFSETQ. CDR3 in amino acids: CASSMTSGPINEQFF. The CDR3 DNA sequence: TGCGCCAGCAGCATGACTAGCGGGCCCATCAATGAGCAGTTCTTC.

V is TRBV2 and J is TRBJ1-3; D uncertain. There are 12 residues in the CDR3. V lost 6 bases to trimming and J lost 4 bases, with 7 bases between them. Germline V gene sequence: CDR1 SNHLY, CDR2 FYNNEI. CDR3 amino acids: CASRRSGNTIYF. The CDR3 DNA is TGTGCCAGCAGGAGGTCCGGAAACACCATATATTTT.